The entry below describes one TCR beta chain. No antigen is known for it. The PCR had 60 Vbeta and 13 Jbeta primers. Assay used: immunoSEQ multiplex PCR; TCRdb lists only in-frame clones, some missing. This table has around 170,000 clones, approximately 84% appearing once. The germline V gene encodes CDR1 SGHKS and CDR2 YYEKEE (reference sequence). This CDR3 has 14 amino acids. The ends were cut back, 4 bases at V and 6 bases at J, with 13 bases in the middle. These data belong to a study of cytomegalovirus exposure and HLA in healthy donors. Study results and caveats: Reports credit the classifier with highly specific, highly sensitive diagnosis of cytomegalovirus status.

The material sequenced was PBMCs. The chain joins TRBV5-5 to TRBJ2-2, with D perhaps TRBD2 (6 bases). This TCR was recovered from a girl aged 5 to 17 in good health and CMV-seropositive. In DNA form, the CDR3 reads TGTGCCAGCAGCCCGGGGGACTTGGCCGGGGAGCTGTTTTTT. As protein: CASSPGDLAGELFF. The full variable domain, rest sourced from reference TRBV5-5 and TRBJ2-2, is DAGVTQSPTHLIKTRGQQVTLRCSPISGHKSVSWYQQVLGQGPQFIFQYYEKEERGRGNFPDRFSARQFPNYSSELNVNALLLGDSALYLCASSPGDLAGELFFGEGSRLTVL.